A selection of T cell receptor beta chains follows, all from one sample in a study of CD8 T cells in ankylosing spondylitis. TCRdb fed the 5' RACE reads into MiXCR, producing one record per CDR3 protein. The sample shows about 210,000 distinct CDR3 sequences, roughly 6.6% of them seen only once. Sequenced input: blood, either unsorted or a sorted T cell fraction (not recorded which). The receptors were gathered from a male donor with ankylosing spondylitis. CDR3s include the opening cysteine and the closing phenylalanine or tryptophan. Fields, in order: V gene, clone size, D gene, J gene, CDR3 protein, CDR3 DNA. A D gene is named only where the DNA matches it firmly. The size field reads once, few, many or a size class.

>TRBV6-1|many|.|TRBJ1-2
CASSEDSDYGYTF
TGTGCCAGCAGTGAAGATTCGGACTATGGCTACACCTTC
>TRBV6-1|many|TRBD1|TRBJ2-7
CASSSGQGAIYEQYF
TGTGCCAGCAGCTCGGGACAGGGGGCGATATACGAGCAGTACTTC
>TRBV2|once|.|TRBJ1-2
CARSPELGAGLIKGGYTF
TGTGCCCGCAGCCCTGAACTGGGGGCAGGGTTGATCAAGGGTGGCTACACCTTC
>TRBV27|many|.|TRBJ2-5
CASSFLMTARTQYF
TGTGCCAGCAGTTTCCTTATGACAGCCAGGACCCAGTACTTC
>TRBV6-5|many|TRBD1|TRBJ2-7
CASSYSTGQETYEQYF
TGTGCCAGCAGTTACTCGACCGGACAGGAGACCTACGAGCAGTACTTC
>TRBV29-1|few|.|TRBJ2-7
CSVGGLKSYEQYF
TGCAGCGTTGGAGGGCTAAAGTCCTACGAGCAGTACTTC
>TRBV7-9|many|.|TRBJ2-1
CASSPSPQGQFF
TGTGCCAGCAGCCCCTCACCGCAGGGGCAGTTCTTC
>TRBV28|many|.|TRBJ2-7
CASSLYPGSPYEQYF
TGTGCCAGCAGTTTATATCCGGGGAGTCCCTACGAGCAGTACTTC
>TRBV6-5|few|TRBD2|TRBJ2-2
CASSYSAGAGGELFF
TGTGCCAGCAGTTACTCGGCGGGAGCGGGCGGGGAGCTGTTTTTT
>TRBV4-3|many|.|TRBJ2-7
CASSQGLGNEQYF
TGCGCCAGCAGCCAAGGGCTAGGTAACGAGCAGTACTTC